This T cell receptor beta chain was observed in a study of blood T cell repertoires in COVID-19. Study as a whole: Nucleic acid was either cDNA or gDNA, and it came from T cells, B-cell-depleted T cells, or PBMCs.

The repertoire was sequenced with immunoSEQ multiplex PCR; TCRdb's copy has only in-frame clones and lacks some. Seen here are approximately 28,000 clones, 81% observed once, and the top ten hold roughly 16%. V lost 1 base and J lost 4; bases outside the gene matches: 10. The germline V gene has CDR1 SNHLY and CDR2 FYNNEI. The CDR3 consists of 17 residues. The receptor was isolated from a woman aged 55-75 years with acute or convalescent COVID-19. V is TRBV2 and J is TRBJ1-2, with 9 bases identical to TRBD1. Sequencing was carried out using peripheral blood. Written as DNA, the CDR3 is TGTGCCAGCAGTGAAGGTTCCACAGGGGGCGTAGGCTATGGCTACACCTTC. It specifies CASSEGSTGGVGYGYTF. The variable domain in full, completed from reference TRBV2 and TRBJ1-2, reads EPEVTQTPSHQVTQMGQEVILRCVPISNHLYFYWYRQILGQKVEFLVSFYNNEISEKSEIFDDQFSVERPDGSNFTLKIRSTKLEDSAMYFCASSEGSTGGVGYGYTFGSGTRLTVV.